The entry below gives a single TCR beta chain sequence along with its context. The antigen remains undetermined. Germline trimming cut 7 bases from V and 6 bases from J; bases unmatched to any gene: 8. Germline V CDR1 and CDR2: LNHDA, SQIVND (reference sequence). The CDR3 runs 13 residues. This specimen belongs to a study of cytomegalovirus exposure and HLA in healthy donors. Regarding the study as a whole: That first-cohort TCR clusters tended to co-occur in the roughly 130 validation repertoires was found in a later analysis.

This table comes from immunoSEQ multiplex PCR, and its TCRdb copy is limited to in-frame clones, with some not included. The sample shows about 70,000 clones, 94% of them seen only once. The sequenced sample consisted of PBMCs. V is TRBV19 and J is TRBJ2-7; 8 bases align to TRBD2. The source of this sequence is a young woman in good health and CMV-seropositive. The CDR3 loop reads CASNPGGRGEQYF. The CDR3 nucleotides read TGTGCCAGTAACCCGGGAGGGCGTGGCGAGCAGTACTTC.